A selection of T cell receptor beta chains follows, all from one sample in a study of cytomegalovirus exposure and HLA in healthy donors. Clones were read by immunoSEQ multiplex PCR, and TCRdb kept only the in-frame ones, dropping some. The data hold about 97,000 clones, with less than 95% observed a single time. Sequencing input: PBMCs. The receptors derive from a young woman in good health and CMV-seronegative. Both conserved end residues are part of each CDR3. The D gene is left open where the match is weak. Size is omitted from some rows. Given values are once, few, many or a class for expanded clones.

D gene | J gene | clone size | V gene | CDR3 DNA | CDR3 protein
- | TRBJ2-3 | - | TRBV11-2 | TGTGCCAGCAGCTCCCACTTCGGTAGCACAGATACGCAGTATTTT | CASSSHFGSTDTQYF
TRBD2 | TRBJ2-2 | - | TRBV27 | TGTGCCAGCAGTAATCTATTCCGGGGACGAGGGCTAGCGGGAGTAGCGAACACCGGGGAGCTGTTTTTT | CASSNLFRGRGLAGVANTGELFF
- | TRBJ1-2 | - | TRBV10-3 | TGTGCCATCAGTGAGTCGGCCTATGGCTACACCTTC | CAISESAYGYTF
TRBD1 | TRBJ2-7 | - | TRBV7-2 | TGTGCCAGCAGCAGAGAGGGGACAGGGTCCTACGAGCAGTACTTC | CASSREGTGSYEQYF
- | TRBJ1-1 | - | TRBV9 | TGTGCCAGCAGCGTATCAACGACTGGAGCTTTCTTT | CASSVSTTGAFF
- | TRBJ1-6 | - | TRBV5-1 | TGCGCCAGCAGCGTAGGACAGTCTAATTCACCCCTCCACTTT | CASSVGQSNSPLHF
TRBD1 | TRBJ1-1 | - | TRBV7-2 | TGTGCCAGCAGCTTCCAAGGGGGCTCCACTGAAGCTTTCTTT | CASSFQGGSTEAFF
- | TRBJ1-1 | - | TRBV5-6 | TGTGCCAGCAGCGTGACAGTGAACACTGAAGCTTTCTTT | CASSVTVNTEAFF
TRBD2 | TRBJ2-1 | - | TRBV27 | TGTGCCAGCAGTTTAGCTAGCGGGAGGGCCGGAGAGCAGTTCTTC | CASSLASGRAGEQFF
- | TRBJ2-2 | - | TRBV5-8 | TGTGCCAGCAGCCGTATAACCGGGACTTCGAGAACCGGGGAGCTGTTTTTT | CASSRITGTSRTGELFF
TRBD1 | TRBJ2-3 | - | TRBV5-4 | TGTGCCAGCAGCTTTCATTGGACAGGGGCCGATACGCAGTATTTT | CASSFHWTGADTQYF
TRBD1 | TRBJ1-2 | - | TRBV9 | TGTGCCAGCAGCGTAGATGGAGGGACAGGGGGCTATGGCTACACCTTC | CASSVDGGTGGYGYTF
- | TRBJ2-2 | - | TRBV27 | TGTGCCAGCAGTTTAAAAGACGGGCGGGCTTCCGGGGAGCTGTTTTTT | CASSLKDGRASGELFF
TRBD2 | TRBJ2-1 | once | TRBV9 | TGTGCCAGCAGCGGGGCTGCGGGAGGCTCCTACAATGAGCAGTTCTTC | CASSGAAGGSYNEQFF
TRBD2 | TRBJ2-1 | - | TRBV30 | TGTGCCTGGGGGAGGGACGCCTTAGGGAGTGAGCAGTTCTTC | CAWGRDALGSEQFF
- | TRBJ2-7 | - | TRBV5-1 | TGCGCCAGCAGCTTGGTGCCAGGGGCCGAGCAGTACTTC | CASSLVPGAEQYF
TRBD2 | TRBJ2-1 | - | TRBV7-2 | TGTGCCAGCAGCCGACTAGCGGGCTCCTCCTACAATGAGCAGTTCTTC | CASSRLAGSSYNEQFF
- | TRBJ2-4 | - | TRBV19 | TGTGCCAGTAGTCCGGACCAGACAGTTGGCATTCAGTACTTC | CASSPDQTVGIQYF
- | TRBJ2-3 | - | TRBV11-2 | TGTGCCAGCAGCTTAGAATTGGGGGGTGGGACGCAGTATTTT | CASSLELGGGTQYF
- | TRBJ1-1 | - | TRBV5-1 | TGCGCCAGCAGCCTCTCCGCCGGGACATTGGCTGAAGCTTTCTTT | CASSLSAGTLAEAFF
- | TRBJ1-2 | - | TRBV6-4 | TGTGCCAGCAGTGAGTCGCGGGGCGGGAGCTATGGCTACACCTTC | CASSESRGGSYGYTF
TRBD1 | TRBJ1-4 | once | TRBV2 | TGTGCCAGCAGTCTAGGACAGGTAGCTGAAAAACTGTTTTTT | CASSLGQVAEKLFF
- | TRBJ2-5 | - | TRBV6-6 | TGTGCCAGCAGTTACACCGGAGAGACCCAGTACTTC | CASSYTGETQYF
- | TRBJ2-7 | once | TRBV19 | TGTGCCAGTAGTTCCTCCCAACAACCCTACGAGCAGTACTTC | CASSSSQQPYEQYF